This T cell receptor beta chain came from a study of long-term antiretroviral therapy in people with HIV. Regarding the study as a whole: Information on adherence to ART, viral resistance or therapy changes was unavailable. Relative to control repertoires, HIV repertoires exhibited narrower CDR3 length ranges.

Remarks on this clone: What it binds is not known.

Germline V gene sequence: CDR1 MNHEY, CDR2 SVGAGI. V lost 0 bases to trimming and J lost 0 bases; unmatched junction nucleotides: 2. This CDR3 is 16 amino acids long. Samples were assayed with immunoSEQ v3.0 at survey level. Some clones are missing from TCRdb's copy, which holds only in-frame ones; the method was immunoSEQ multiplex PCR. The sample consists of tens of thousands of clones, roughly 88% of them appearing once. Everyone in the study who had HIV was treated in the United States. There were roughly 0.9-10 million cryopreserved PBMC in the samples before DNA extraction. This clonotype was obtained from a man between 50 and 59 years old with HIV. This specimen consisted of unsorted PBMCs, obtained 3 years after starting antiretroviral therapy. The chain joins TRBV6-5 to TRBJ1-5; 7 positions agree with TRBD1. CDR3 loop: CASSYSRTGSNQPQHF. The CDR3 DNA reads as TGTGCCAGCAGTTACTCCCGGACAGGTAGCAATCAGCCCCAGCATTTT.